This T cell receptor (beta chain) was recorded in a study of breast tumors, draining lymph nodes, adjacent tissues. Whole-study results and caveats: Tumors had less TCR diversity than lymph nodes, more than nontumor tissue. Data fit most tumor T cells coming from lymph node, expanding in tumor. The lymph node origin of tumor T cells was framed as consistent with a hypothesis, not demonstrated. Tumor and nontumor repertoires were significantly more similar in luminal-like than in basal-like breast cancer.

Comment on this clonotype: Its antigen is as yet unknown.

The CDR3 loop spans 15 amino acids. CDR1 and CDR2 from the germline V gene are SGHNT and YENEEA. Trimming at V came to 5 bases and at J to 4 bases, leaving 4 bases not matched to a gene. MiXCR, run by TCRdb on the multiplex PCR reads, gives a single entry per CDR3 protein. The table lists over 9,000 distinct CDR3 sequences, about 56% of them singletons, with approximately 35% in the top ten. Material: breast tumor tissue. The chain carries TRBV11-3 and TRBJ2-3, with TRBD2 matching 12 bases. This TCR came from a female donor with breast cancer. Some clones in this sample may be carry-over from other donors' samples. The CDR3 nucleotides are TGTGCCAGCAGCACTGGACTAGCGGGACCAGATACGCAGTATTTT. Its protein product is CASSTGLAGPDTQYF.